This TCR beta chain emerged from a study of technical replicates of blood from several donors. The repertoire was sequenced with immunoSEQ multiplex PCR; TCRdb's copy has only in-frame clones and lacks some. The repertoire has some 13,000 clones, approximately 95% of them found once; the top ten carry around 7%. The CDR3 runs 15 residues. Trimming cost V 0 bases and J 5 bases, with 10 bases left between them. Germline assignment: CDR1 MNHEY and CDR2 SVGAGI. Source material: PBMCs. The chain uses TRBV6-5 and TRBJ2-2, with D tentatively TRBD1 (5 bases). The receptor's source is a human donor in good health. The CDR3 DNA sequence: TGTGCCAGCAGTTACTCCCTTCAGGGAACCGGGGAGCTGTTTTTT. Protein sequence: CASSYSLQGTGELFF.